This T cell receptor (beta chain) emerged from a study of blood T cell repertoires in COVID-19. Study details: The analysed material was cDNA or gDNA that came from T cells, B-cell-depleted T cells, or PBMCs.

Original processing notes: By means of reference gene primer amplification, nucleated cell counts were estimated. This table comes from immunoSEQ multiplex PCR, and its TCRdb copy is limited to in-frame clones, with some not included. V, J and clone size are those of that table, while D and trimming were read from the DNA. The sample shows 300,000 to 450,000 clones, more than 75% of them seen only once. Recovered participants had two consecutive negative NP/OP PCR tests, healthcare professional clearance, or symptom resolution. Sample: PBMCs or T cells enriched from blood (not recorded which). This clonotype was sampled from a woman under 30 who had recovered from COVID-19.

The CDR3 sequence: CAITGQGIAEAFF. CDR3 coding DNA: TGTGCCATAACGGGACAGGGGATCGCTGAAGCTTTCTTT. This sequence joins TRBV7-9 and TRBJ1-1; TRBD1 matches 10 bases. V was pared by 10 bases and J by 6 bases, with 8 bases of the junction left unmatched. The CDR3 totals 13 residues. Germline V gene data show CDR1 as SEHNR and CDR2 as FQNEAQ (reference sequence). The whole variable domain, remainder taken from reference TRBV7-9 and TRBJ1-1, is DTGVSQNPRHKITKRGQNVTFRCDPISEHNRLYWYRQTLGQGPEFLTYFQNEAQLEKSRLLSDRFSAERPKGSFSTLEIQRTEQGDSAMYLCAITGQGIAEAFFGQGTRLTVV.